The clone carrying this T cell receptor (beta chain) was seen only once. Its matching antigen is unknown. J gave up 1 base and V 8 bases, and 8 bases lay outside the gene matches. The CDR3 is 14 amino acids. Germline V gene lookup returns CDR1 SGHAT and CDR2 FQDESV (reference sequence). This sample stems from a study of response to subunit inactivated influenza vaccine. General study points: Each seasonal influenza vaccination, the authors suggested, recruits few new T cells.

Using its own MiXCR run on the RT-PCR reads, TCRdb lists one record per CDR3 protein. The sample records about 540,000 distinct CDR3 sequences, around 13% being singletons. The specimen was PBMCs from blood, collected 12 days after vaccination. The gene calls are TRBV11-1 and TRBJ2-7; 7 bases agree with TRBD1. The sequence was collected from a man aged 50-60 years who received an inactivated influenza vaccine. CDR3 bases: TGTGCCAGCGGCGTACAGACAGGGTCCTACGAGCAGTACTTC. Its translation is CASGVQTGSYEQYF. Using reference TRBV11-1 and TRBJ2-7 for the parts outside the CDR3, the full variable domain is EAEVAQSPRYKITEKSQAVAFWCDPISGHATLYWYRQILGQGPELLVQFQDESVVDDSQLPKDRFSAERLKGVDSTLKIQPAELGDSAMYLCASGVQTGSYEQYFGPGTRLTVT.